This T cell receptor (beta chain) was sequenced for a study of CD8 T cells in ankylosing spondylitis. This clonotype was found a few times. Antigen specificity is unknown. This CDR3 has 17 amino acids. In germline, CDR1 is SGHRS, CDR2 YFSETQ. Between the trimmed V and J ends, which lost 4 bases and 0 bases, there was a span of 17 bases. Whole-study results and caveats: Seemingly characteristic of ankylosing spondylitis blood was a TCR beta motif consisting of eight highly homologous variants. Disease-linked clones had a CD8+ phenotype and relatively low frequency in peripheral blood.

Quantitative barcoded 5'-RACE was used to prepare TCR beta libraries. Each CDR3 protein is one row after TCRdb ran MiXCR on the 5' RACE reads. Of some 840,000 distinct CDR3 sequences listed, 10% to 15% were seen once; the top ten hold about 0.5%. The TCR was taken from a male donor with ankylosing spondylitis. The sample comprised blood, either unsorted or a sorted T cell fraction (not recorded which). The chain carries TRBV5-1 and TRBJ1-5; tentative D call: TRBD1 (5 bases). In DNA form, the CDR3 reads TGCGCCAGCAGCGAGGACACATACCCCTATAGCAATCAGCCCCAGCATTTT. It yields the protein CASSEDTYPYSNQPQHF.